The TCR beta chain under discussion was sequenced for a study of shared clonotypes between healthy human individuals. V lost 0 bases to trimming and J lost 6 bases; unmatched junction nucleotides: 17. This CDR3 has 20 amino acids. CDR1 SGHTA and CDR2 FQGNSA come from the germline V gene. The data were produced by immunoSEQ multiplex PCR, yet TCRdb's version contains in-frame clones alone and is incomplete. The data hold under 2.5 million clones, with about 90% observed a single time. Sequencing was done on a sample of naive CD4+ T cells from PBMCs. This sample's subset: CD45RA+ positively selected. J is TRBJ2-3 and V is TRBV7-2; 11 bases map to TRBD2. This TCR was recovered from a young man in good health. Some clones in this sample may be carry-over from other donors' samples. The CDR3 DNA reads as TGTGCCAGCAGCTTAGCTCTTCCGTTTAGCGGGAGGGCCTTATGGGATACGCAGTATTTT. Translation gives CASSLALPFSGRALWDTQYF. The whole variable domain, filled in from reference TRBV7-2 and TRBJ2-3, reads GAGVSQSPSNKVTEKGKDVELRCDPISGHTALYWYRQSLGQGLEFLIYFQGNSAPDKSGLPSDRFSAERTGGSVSTLTIQRTQQEDSAVYLCASSLALPFSGRALWDTQYFGPGTRLTVL.